The 9 T cell receptor beta chains reported below all come from one sample, sequenced in a study of T-cell reconstitution after alpha-beta-depleted transplantation in children (TCRdb year 2016). The library was prepared using PCR. Instrument used: Illumina HiSeq 2500. Molecular barcoding was employed in the preparation of TCR libraries, with unique molecular identifiers being used to normalize TCRbeta repertoire quantification. TCRdb reworked the public reads: Q25 trimming with fastp, MiXCR clone assembly, productive beta chains retained. Rows with one shared CDR3 protein collapse into an entry with the most common genes and DNA. In all, the sample holds 500,000 to 600,000 distinct CDR3 sequences, and roughly 18% of those were seen once. About 3.1% of the sample lies in the top ten. This sample comprised PBMCs from the stem cell graft donor, obtained from the stem cell graft. The receptors shown here come from a human donor who donated a stem cell graft to a child with acute lymphoblastic leukemia.

In the case of this clonotype: This may be a read error: a much more frequent sequence differs by one nucleotide. This chain connects TRBV12-3 or TRBV12-4 to TRBJ1-5; D is ambiguous. Trimming took 6 bases from V and 0 from J, leaving 6 bases between them. This CDR3 is built from 13 residues. CDR3 sequence: CASRLYSNQPQHF. DNA of the CDR3: TGTGCCAGCAGGCTTTATAGCAATCAGCCCCAGCATTTT.

The chain has TRBV9 and TRBJ2-7, with TRBD2 identical over 13 bases. Trimming at V came to 4 bases and at J to 3 bases, leaving 4 bases not matched to a gene. The CDR3 is 15 residues long. Germline CDR1 reads SGDLS; CDR2 reads YYNGEE. The CDR3 sequence is CASSPTSGRDYEQYF. The CDR3 bases are TGTGCCAGCAGCCCTACTAGCGGGAGGGACTACGAGCAGTACTTC.

This clonotype was recorded many times. The V call is TRBV29-1, the J call TRBJ2-7; 7 positions agree with TRBD2. CDR1 and CDR2 (germline): SQVTM, ANQGSEA. The CDR3 length is 15 residues. Trimming removed 0 bases from V and 2 bases from J; junction bases left unmatched: 7. The DNA for the CDR3 is TGCAGCGTTGAAGAAGGGGAGGGCGCCGCCTACGAGCAGTACTTC. Its translation is CSVEEGEGAAYEQYF.

This clonotype has just a few counts. The V gene is TRBV5-1, the J gene TRBJ2-3; no firm D call. The CDR3 runs 16 residues. V was clipped by 0 bases and J by 2 bases, with 13 bases between them. Germline values: CDR1 SGHRS, CDR2 YFSETQ. The CDR3 region has the DNA TGCGCCAGCAGCTTGGATCGAGCGAAGAACACAGATACGCAGTATTTT. Translated: CASSLDRAKNTDTQYF.

The CDR3 sequence is CSARDFKQEKVGGYTF. CDR3 DNA sequence: TGCAGTGCTAGAGATTTCAAACAGGAGAAAGTTGGGGGCTACACCTTC. The chain employs TRBV20-1 and TRBJ1-2; D might be TRBD1 (5 bases). The V gene's germline CDR1 is DFQATT and CDR2 SNEGSKA (reference sequence). This CDR3 has 16 amino acids. The V and J ends lost 0 bases and 8 bases respectively, with 22 bases between them.

This clonotype was seen more than once but under ten times. The chain recombines TRBV7-2 with TRBJ2-7; 7 bases map to TRBD1. Germline loops: CDR1 SGHTA, CDR2 FQGNSA. V dropped 1 base and J dropped 2; count of bases not matched to a gene: 8. The CDR3 consists of 16 residues. The CDR3 reads CASSLGGDSSTYEQYF. The CDR3 region has the DNA TGTGCCAGCAGCTTAGGTGGGGACAGTTCTACCTACGAGCAGTACTTC. The full variable domain, its missing parts supplied by reference TRBV7-2 and TRBJ2-7, is GAGVSQSPSNKVTEKGKDVELRCDPISGHTALYWYRQSLGQGLEFLIYFQGNSAPDKSGLPSDRFSAERTGGSVSTLTIQRTQQEDSAVYLCASSLGGDSSTYEQYFGPGTRLTVT.

This clonotype was recorded a few times. The rearrangement uses TRBV12-3 or TRBV12-4 and TRBJ1-4; TRBD1 might be the D (6 bases). Trimming took off 5 bases at V and 10 bases at J, with 17 bases between the two ends. The CDR3 is made up of 14 amino acids. CDR3 nucleotide sequence: TGTGCCAGCAGTCCCCAGGGGAAGGAGGTAAAACTGTTTTTT. It is translated as CASSPQGKEVKLFF.

The chain employs TRBV5-6 and TRBJ1-2, with a possible D match to TRBD1 (6 bases). CDR3 size: 14 residues. CDR1 is SGHDT, CDR2 YYEEEE, per germline. V lost 4 bases and J lost 7, with 17 bases in between. For the CDR3, the DNA is TGTGCCAGCAGCCCCCCGGGGGGGGCCGGTGGCTACACCTTC. Protein: CASSPPGGAGGYTF.

This clonotype occurred many times. The CDR3 region is CASSLEQNYGYTF. The CDR3 region has the DNA TGTGCCAGCAGTTTAGAACAGAACTATGGCTACACCTTC. This chain links TRBV12-3 or TRBV12-4 with TRBJ1-2; D unresolved. This CDR3 spans 13 amino acids. V lost 1 base and J lost 2, with 5 bases in between.